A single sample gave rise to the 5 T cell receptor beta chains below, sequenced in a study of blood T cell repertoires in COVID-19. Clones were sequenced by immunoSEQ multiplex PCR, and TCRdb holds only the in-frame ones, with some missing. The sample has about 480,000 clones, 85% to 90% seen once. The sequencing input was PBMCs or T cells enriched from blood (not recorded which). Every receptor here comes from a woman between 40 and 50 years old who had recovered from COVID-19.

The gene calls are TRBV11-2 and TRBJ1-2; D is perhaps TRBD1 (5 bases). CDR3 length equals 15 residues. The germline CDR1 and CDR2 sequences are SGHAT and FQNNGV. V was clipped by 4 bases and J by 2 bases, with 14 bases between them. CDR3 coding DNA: TGTGCCAGCAGCTCAGCACGGGGGGTGAACTATGGCTACACCTTC. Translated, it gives CASSSARGVNYGYTF.

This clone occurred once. Here the CDR3 DNA reads TGCGCCAGCAGCCACCAAACAGGGGATGAAGCTTTCTTT. Its translation is CASSHQTGDEAFF. This chain joins TRBV4-1 and TRBJ1-1; 7 nucleotides agree with TRBD1. The ends lost 3 bases at V and 7 bases at J; junction bases unmatched: 5. This CDR3 has 13 residues. In germline, CDR1 is MGHRA, CDR2 YSYEKL.

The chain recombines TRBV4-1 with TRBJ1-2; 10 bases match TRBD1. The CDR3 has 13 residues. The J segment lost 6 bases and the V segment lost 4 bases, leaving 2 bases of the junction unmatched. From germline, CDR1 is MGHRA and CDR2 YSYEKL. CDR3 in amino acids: CASSRGQGDGYTF. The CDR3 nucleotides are TGCGCCAGCAGCCGCGGACAGGGGGATGGCTACACCTTC.

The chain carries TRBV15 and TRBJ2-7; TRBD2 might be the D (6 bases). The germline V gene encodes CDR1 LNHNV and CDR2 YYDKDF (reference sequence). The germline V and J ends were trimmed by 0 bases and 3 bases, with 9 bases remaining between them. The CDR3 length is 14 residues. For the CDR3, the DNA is TGTGCCACCAGCAGAGATTTGGGGGGCTACGAGCAGTACTTC. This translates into CATSRDLGGYEQYF.

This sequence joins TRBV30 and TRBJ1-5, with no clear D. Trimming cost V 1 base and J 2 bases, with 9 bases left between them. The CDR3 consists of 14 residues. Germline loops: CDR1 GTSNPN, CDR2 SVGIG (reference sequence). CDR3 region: CAWSGETRNQPQHF. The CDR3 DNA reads TGTGCCTGGAGTGGGGAGACTCGCAATCAGCCCCAGCATTTT.